This is a list of T cell receptor beta chains from one sample in a study of cytomegalovirus exposure and HLA in healthy donors. Sequenced by immunoSEQ multiplex PCR; TCRdb stores in-frame clones only, minus some. Among 150,000 to 200,000 clones, approximately 84% were seen once, and the ten largest hold around 5%. The specimen sequenced was PBMCs. These receptors all stem from a man aged 18 to 29 in good health and CMV-seronegative. Each CDR3 is given with its conserved first and last residue. D genes are given only for firm matches. Rows give clone size only sometimes, using once, few, many, or a class for an expanded clone.

CDR3aa	CDR3nt	v_gene	j_gene	d_gene	abundance
CASSLDPQSNTGELFF	TGTGCCAGCAGCTTGGACCCACAGTCGAACACCGGGGAGCTGTTTTTT	TRBV5-4	TRBJ2-2	NA	NA
CAISDRVWEQYF	TGTGCCATCAGTGACAGGGTTTGGGAGCAGTACTTC	TRBV10-3	TRBJ2-7	NA	NA
CASSFWTTYEQYF	TGTGCCAGCAGCTTTTGGACAACCTACGAGCAGTACTTC	TRBV5-5	TRBJ2-7	NA	NA
CASSGTGYNTIYF	TGTGCCAGCAGTGGGACAGGGTATAACACCATATATTTT	TRBV2	TRBJ1-3	TRBD1	NA
CASRDRALSYEQYF	TGTGCCAGCAGGGACAGGGCTTTGAGCTACGAGCAGTACTTC	TRBV6-6	TRBJ2-7	TRBD1	NA
CASSSNVWARGGANTDTQYF	TGTGCCAGCAGTTCAAACGTCTGGGCTCGCGGGGGGGCCAACACAGATACGCAGTATTTT	TRBV7-8	TRBJ2-3	TRBD2	NA
CASSLGFTSGRTKNIQYF	TGCGCCAGCAGCTTGGGATTTACTAGCGGGAGAACCAAAAACATTCAGTACTTC	TRBV5-1	TRBJ2-4	TRBD2	NA
CASSEGGGGTEAFF	TGTGCCAGCAGTGAGGGGGGTGGCGGCACTGAAGCTTTCTTT	TRBV2	TRBJ1-1	NA	once
CASSLRYLTEAFF	TGTGCCAGCAGCCTCCGGTATCTCACTGAAGCTTTCTTT	TRBV25-1	TRBJ1-1	NA	NA
CASSLEGEMNTEAFF	TGCGCCAGCAGCTTGGAAGGAGAAATGAACACTGAAGCTTTCTTT	TRBV5-1	TRBJ1-1	NA	NA
CASSPQTVYEQYF	TGTGCCAGCTCACCACAGACAGTCTACGAGCAGTACTTC	TRBV18	TRBJ2-7	NA	once
CASSSGSRGNNQPQHF	TGTGCCAGCAGCTCCGGAAGTAGGGGCAACAATCAGCCCCAGCATTTT	TRBV5-5	TRBJ1-5	NA	NA
CASSSPGGASGEPFF	TGTGCCAGCAGCTCACCCGGGGGGGCCTCCGGGGAGCCGTTTTTT	TRBV7-9	TRBJ2-2	TRBD2	NA
CSVARTGSNEQYF	TGCAGCGTCGCTAGAACGGGATCGAACGAGCAGTACTTC	TRBV29-1	TRBJ2-7	NA	NA
CASSRSLMSRGDTGELFF	TGTGCCAGCAGCCGCTCCCTGATGTCCAGGGGGGACACCGGGGAGCTGTTTTTT	TRBV7-8	TRBJ2-2	NA	NA
CASSPLRVVDTQYF	TGCGCCAGCAGCCCGTTACGGGTCGTAGATACGCAGTATTTT	TRBV5-1	TRBJ2-3	NA	NA
CASSDPTQGITDTQYF	TGTGCCAGCAGCGACCCGACACAGGGGATAACAGATACGCAGTATTTT	TRBV9	TRBJ2-3	TRBD1	NA
CASSRDRVDSPLHF	TGTGCCAGCAGCCGGGACAGGGTGGATTCACCCCTCCACTTT	TRBV6-1	TRBJ1-6	TRBD1	NA
CSAPQGGEDYGYTF	TGCAGCGCTCCCCAGGGAGGAGAGGACTATGGCTACACCTTC	TRBV29-1	TRBJ1-2	NA	NA
CASSSGSMDNEQFF	TGTGCCAGCAGTTCCGGGTCTATGGACAATGAGCAGTTCTTC	TRBV28	TRBJ2-1	NA	NA
CASSKGSQGDGYTF	TGTGCCAGCAGCAAAGGTTCACAGGGTGATGGCTACACCTTC	TRBV21-1	TRBJ1-2	NA	NA
CASSELTSAIKEAFF	TGTGCCAGCAGTGAGTTGACATCGGCAATAAAAGAAGCTTTCTTT	TRBV6-1	TRBJ1-1	NA	NA
CASRQWSNTEAFF	TGTGCCAGCAGACAGTGGTCGAACACTGAAGCTTTCTTT	TRBV28	TRBJ1-1	NA	NA
CASSYRGWSSPLHF	TGTGCCAGCAGTTACCGGGGGTGGTCTTCACCCCTCCACTTT	TRBV6-5	TRBJ1-6	NA	NA
CARQGVRAFF	TGCGCCAGGCAAGGGGTAAGAGCTTTCTTT	TRBV5-1	TRBJ1-1	NA	once
CASSLGTAPNQPQHF	TGTGCCAGCAGTTTGGGGACAGCCCCCAATCAGCCCCAGCATTTT	TRBV27	TRBJ1-5	TRBD1	NA
CAWSEPGTLSEQYF	TGTGCCTGGAGTGAACCAGGAACTCTAAGCGAGCAGTACTTC	TRBV30	TRBJ2-7	NA	NA
CASSLRAGYEQYF	TGCGCCAGCAGCTTGCGGGCGGGGTACGAGCAGTACTTC	TRBV5-1	TRBJ2-7	NA	NA
CASSWDTRNTEAFF	TGCGCCAGCAGCTGGGACACACGGAACACTGAAGCTTTCTTT	TRBV5-1	TRBJ1-1	NA	NA
CASSFVSQAYEQYF	TGTGCCAGCAGCTTTGTTTCACAAGCCTACGAGCAGTACTTC	TRBV11-3	TRBJ2-7	NA	NA
CASSHEGEAFF	TGTGCCAGCAGCCATGAGGGCGAAGCTTTCTTT	TRBV4-2	TRBJ1-1	NA	NA
CASSRTGSNQPQHF	TGTGCCAGCAGTCGGACAGGTAGCAATCAGCCCCAGCATTTT	TRBV27	TRBJ1-5	TRBD1	NA